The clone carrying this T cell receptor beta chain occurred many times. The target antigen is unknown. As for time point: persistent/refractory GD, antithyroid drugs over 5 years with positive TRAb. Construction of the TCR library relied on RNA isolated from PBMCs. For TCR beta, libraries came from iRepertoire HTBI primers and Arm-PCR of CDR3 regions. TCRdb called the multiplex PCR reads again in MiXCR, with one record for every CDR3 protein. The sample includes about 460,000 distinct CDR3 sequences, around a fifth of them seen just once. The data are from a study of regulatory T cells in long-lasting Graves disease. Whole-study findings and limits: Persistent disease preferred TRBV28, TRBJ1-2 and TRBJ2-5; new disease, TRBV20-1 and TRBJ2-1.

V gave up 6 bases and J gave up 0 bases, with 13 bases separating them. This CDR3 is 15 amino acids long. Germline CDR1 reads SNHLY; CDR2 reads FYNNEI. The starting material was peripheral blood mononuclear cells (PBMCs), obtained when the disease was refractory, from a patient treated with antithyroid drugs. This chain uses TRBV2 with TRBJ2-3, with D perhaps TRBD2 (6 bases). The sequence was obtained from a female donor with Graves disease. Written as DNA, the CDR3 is TGTGCCAGCAGGCAGAGCGGGCCTAGCACAGATACGCAGTATTTT. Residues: CASRQSGPSTDTQYF.